The clone carrying this T cell receptor beta chain was observed a few times. Everyone who took part was about 18 to 89 years old, and they came from some 23 US areas. Participants were placed into cohorts based on the clinical history they reported. Per the original methods: Amplification of reference gene primers provided the estimated nucleated cell counts. The data were produced by immunoSEQ multiplex PCR, yet TCRdb's version contains in-frame clones alone and is incomplete. Clone size and the V and J calls come from that table; the DNA yielded D and trimming. The sample carries hundreds of thousands of clones, more than 80% recorded once. The sample originates from a study of blood T cell repertoires in COVID-19. Study-level background: Sources were T cells, B-cell-depleted T cells, or PBMCs; the material itself was cDNA or gDNA.

V lost 4 bases and J lost 8, with 30 bases in between. Germline loops: CDR1 SGHRS, CDR2 YFSETQ. CDR3 size: 19 residues. The chain joins TRBV5-1 to TRBJ2-2; D might be TRBD2 (5 bases). The sequenced sample consisted of PBMCs or T cells enriched from blood (not recorded which). The sequence was obtained from a young man who had recovered from COVID-19. CDR3 loop: CASSGTHGNSSFRGGELFF. CDR3 nucleotide sequence: TGCGCCAGCAGCGGAACCCATGGGAACTCTAGCTTTCGCGGGGGGGAGCTGTTTTTT.